What follows are 21 T cell receptor beta chains derived from one specimen sequenced in a study of T cells after posttransplantation cyclophosphamide. Produced via immunoSEQ multiplex PCR; TCRdb's table is partial and in-frame only. The data contain 45,000 to 60,000 clones, 85% to 95% of them singletons. The sequenced sample was PBMCs. Receptors originate from a woman in her 50s in good health and a related stem cell transplant donor.

This chain joins TRBV27 and TRBJ1-2; 8 nucleotides agree with TRBD1. V dropped 2 bases and J dropped 5; count of bases not matched to a gene: 10. The CDR3 extends over 16 amino acids. CDR1 is MNHEY and CDR2 is SMNVEV in the germline V gene (reference sequence). The CDR3 DNA reads TGTGCCAGCAGTTTAAGATGGGGCAGGGGGCTGTATGGCTACACCTTC. It yields the protein CASSLRWGRGLYGYTF.

The chain joins TRBV28 to TRBJ1-3, with D maybe TRBD1 (5 bases). Trimming stripped 6 bases from V and 0 bases from J, with 15 bases between. This CDR3 is 16 amino acids long. Germline V gives CDR1 MDHEN, CDR2 SYDVKM. The DNA for the CDR3 is TGTGCCAGCAGACTACTACAGGACATCTCTGGAAACACCATATATTTT. Protein product: CASRLLQDISGNTIYF.

This clone came up once. The genes are TRBV2 and TRBJ2-5; TRBD1 aligns across 7 bases. This CDR3 is built from 14 residues. CDR1 and CDR2 from the germline V gene are SNHLY and FYNNEI. Trimming at V came to 8 bases and at J to 4 bases, leaving 10 bases not matched to a gene. Here the CDR3 reads CASRQGVVTETQYF. As DNA, the CDR3 is TGTGCCAGCCGGCAGGGGGTGGTTACAGAGACCCAGTACTTC.

The CDR3 DNA reads TGCGCCAGCAGCTTGGCAGGGTCCCACTCCTACAATGAGCAGTTCTTC. It specifies CASSLAGSHSYNEQFF. V is TRBV5-1 and J is TRBJ2-1, with D perhaps TRBD1 (5 bases). Germline V gene sequence: CDR1 SGHRS, CDR2 YFSETQ. V gave up 0 bases and J gave up 0 bases, with 10 bases separating them. The CDR3 contains 16 residues.

The chain combines TRBV30 with TRBJ2-1; D not certain. Germline-derived CDR1 and CDR2 are GTSNPN and SVGIG (reference sequence). The germline V and J ends were trimmed by 0 bases and 2 bases, with 11 bases remaining between them. The CDR3 runs 15 residues. Here the CDR3 DNA reads TGTGCCTGGAGTGTCATGAGCTTAGCCTACAATGAGCAGTTCTTC. Translated, it gives CAWSVMSLAYNEQFF.

Only one count was recorded for this clone. This chain joins TRBV14 and TRBJ2-7; D gene ambiguous. The CDR3 has 15 amino acids. CDR1 is SGHDN and CDR2 is FVKESK in the germline V gene. Trimming stripped 0 bases from V and 0 bases from J, with 9 bases between. DNA of the CDR3: TGTGCCAGCAGCCAAGATCTCGGTATCTCCTACGAGCAGTACTTC. It translates to CASSQDLGISYEQYF.

V usage is TRBV15 and J usage is TRBJ2-3; tentative D call: TRBD2 (6 bases). Trimming removed 0 bases at V and 1 base at J, with 11 bases between. This CDR3 comprises 16 residues. Germline V CDR1 and CDR2: LNHNV, YYDKDF (reference sequence). Written as DNA, the CDR3 is TGTGCCACCAGCAGAGAATATGGGACTCGCACAGATACGCAGTATTTT. Protein: CATSREYGTRTDTQYF.

This clone showed up just once. The chain is built from TRBV10-3 and TRBJ1-2, with D possibly TRBD1 on 6 matching bases. Trimming left V 6 bases short and J 4 bases short, with 9 bases between. Germline V lookup: CDR1 ENHRY, CDR2 SYGVKD. This CDR3 is 12 amino acids long. The CDR3 here is CAIRQGAYGYTF. The CDR3 nucleotides are TGTGCCATCAGACAGGGAGCCTATGGCTACACCTTC.

CDR3 nucleotides: TGTGCCAGTAGAAATATCGGATACCAGGGGAAGGACTATGGCTACACCTTC. Protein sequence: CASRNIGYQGKDYGYTF. The rearrangement joins TRBV19 to TRBJ1-2; D might be TRBD1 (6 bases). The germline V and J ends were trimmed by 6 bases and 3 bases, with 23 bases remaining between them. The CDR3 loop spans 17 amino acids. The V gene's germline CDR1 is LNHDA and CDR2 SQIVND (reference sequence).

This chain joins TRBV10-3 and TRBJ1-1, with TRBD1 matching 7 bases. CDR1 and CDR2 (germline): ENHRY, SYGVKD. V shed 6 bases and J 7 bases; nucleotides not matched to a gene: 11. The CDR3 is 14 amino acids. CDR3 nucleotide sequence: TGTGCCATCAGCACAGGGGCGGAGGCAAATGAAGCTTTCTTT. Its translation: CAISTGAEANEAFF.

This sequence joins TRBV27 and TRBJ1-5; D gene uncertain. Looked up from germline, CDR1 is MNHEY and CDR2 is SMNVEV (reference sequence). Deletions cut 6 bases from V and 9 bases from J, with 15 bases between. The CDR3 consists of 13 residues. The CDR3 DNA is TGTGCCAGCAGCCCGGGAATTGTGTTGCCCCAGCATTTT. Protein: CASSPGIVLPQHF.

This clone was seen just once. The V and J genes are TRBV19 and TRBJ1-1, with D hard to call. V was cut by 1 base and J by 2 bases, with 8 bases left in between. The CDR3 has 14 amino acids. Per the germline V gene, CDR1 is LNHDA and CDR2 is SQIVND (reference sequence). CDR3 loop: CASSIGYRNTEAFF. CDR3 in DNA: TGTGCCAGTAGTATAGGATACAGAAACACTGAAGCTTTCTTT.

This clone came up a few times. The CDR3 sequence: CASRQEDRAGNTIYF. The CDR3 DNA is TGTGCCAGCAGACAGGAGGACAGAGCTGGAAACACCATATATTTT. The chain is built from TRBV6-1 and TRBJ1-3; D is possibly TRBD1 (6 bases). The CDR3 length is 15 residues. Germline loops: CDR1 MNHNS, CDR2 SASEGT. Trimming shortened V by 6 bases and J by 2 bases, and 14 bases separated the two germline ends.

The chain recombines TRBV15 with TRBJ2-5; D might be TRBD2 (6 bases). V lost 8 bases and J lost 5, with 15 bases in between. There are 13 residues in the CDR3. CDR1 is LNHNV and CDR2 is YYDKDF in the germline V gene (reference sequence). The CDR3 coding sequence is TGTGCCACCGGGACTCCGGCGGGCGAGACCCAGTACTTC. It codes for CATGTPAGETQYF.

Here the CDR3 DNA reads TGTGCCAGCAGCACAGGGGTTCACACTAGGAACACTGAAGCTTTCTTT. Translating it yields CASSTGVHTRNTEAFF. The gene calls are TRBV5-4 and TRBJ1-1; 7 nucleotides agree with TRBD1. Germline V gene data show CDR1 as SGHNT and CDR2 as YYREEE (reference sequence). The CDR3 runs 16 residues. V shed 4 bases, J shed 1 base, and the junction held 10 bases outside the gene matches.

The chain links TRBV11-2 to TRBJ2-7; 7 bases agree with TRBD2. The CDR3 sequence is 14 residues long. The J segment lost 6 bases and the V segment lost 0 bases, leaving 5 bases of the junction unmatched. The germline V gene has CDR1 SGHAT and CDR2 FQNNGV. CDR3 sequence (DNA): TGTGCCAGCAGCTTAGAGGCGGGAGCGTCCGAGCAGTACTTC. Protein product: CASSLEAGASEQYF.

This clone was seen a single time. The chain couples TRBV7-6 to TRBJ2-2, with TRBD2 matching over 13 bases. After removal of 4 bases from V and 7 bases from J, the junction contained 15 bases not matched to a gene. Germline assignment: CDR1 SGHVS and CDR2 FNYEAQ. The CDR3 length is 19 residues. The CDR3 spells CASSSPPGGTSGIIGELFF. In DNA form, the CDR3 reads TGTGCCAGCAGCTCGCCGCCCGGGGGGACTAGCGGGATTATCGGGGAGCTGTTTTTT. The entire variable domain, with the rest obtained from reference TRBV7-6 and TRBJ2-2, is as follows: GAGVSQSPRYKVTKRGQDVALRCDPISGHVSLYWYRQALGQGPEFLTYFNYEAQQDKSGLPNDRFSAERPEGSISTLTIQRTEQRDSAMYRCASSSPPGGTSGIIGELFFGEGSRLTVL.

The rearrangement joins TRBV15 to TRBJ2-7; 14 nucleotides align to TRBD2. V lost 5 bases to trimming and J lost 6 bases; unmatched junction nucleotides: 3. The CDR3 length is 14 residues. CDR1 and CDR2 from the germline V gene are LNHNV and YYDKDF (reference sequence). CDR3 amino acids: CATSEGLAGGEQYF. The CDR3 DNA follows: TGTGCCACCAGCGAAGGACTAGCGGGAGGCGAGCAGTACTTC.

The chain has TRBV7-2 and TRBJ2-7; unclear D gene. Deletions cut 5 bases from V and 2 bases from J, with 19 bases between. The CDR3 totals 16 residues. Germline CDR1 SGHTA, CDR2 FQGNSA. Here the CDR3 DNA reads TGTGCCAGCAGCCCCACCGGAGTCCCTAACCCCTACGAGCAGTACTTC. It specifies CASSPTGVPNPYEQYF. The variable domain in full, with the rest retrieved from reference TRBV7-2 and TRBJ2-7, is GAGVSQSPSNKVTEKGKDVELRCDPISGHTALYWYRQSLGQGLEFLIYFQGNSAPDKSGLPSDRFSAERTGGSVSTLTIQRTQQEDSAVYLCASSPTGVPNPYEQYFGPGTRLTVT.

V gene TRBV18 combines with J gene TRBJ1-3; D not certain. With 8 bases removed from V and 0 bases from J, the gap between germline ends came to 8 bases. CDR3 length: 13 amino acids. CDR1 is KGHSH, CDR2 LQKENI, per germline. DNA of the CDR3: TGTGCCAGCGAGACTAGCTCTGGAAACACCATATATTTT. Its protein is CASETSSGNTIYF.

This clone came up once. The gene calls are TRBV7-9 and TRBJ1-1; a weak D match, TRBD1 (6 bases). CDR1 is SEHNR, CDR2 FQNEAQ, per germline (reference sequence). This CDR3 region has 15 residues. Trimming left V 6 bases short and J 0 bases short, with 14 bases between. The DNA for the CDR3 is TGTGCCAGCAGGCCTGACAGGTTCATGAACACTGAAGCTTTCTTT. It is translated as CASRPDRFMNTEAFF.